This T cell receptor (beta chain) was captured in a study of vaccination and CD4 T cells after COVID-19. Time point given: late sampling 161 to 241 days after vaccination in a few convalescent patients. The treatment: approximately 11-day PBMC culture with coronavirus spike peptide pools or control peptides (ViraFEST assay). Per well, some 2.2 million PBMCs were cultured in the presence of approximately 9.4 IU/ml IL-2 and approximately 10 ug/ml peptide pools. The CDR3 is 18 amino acids. Per the germline V gene, CDR1 is DFQATT and CDR2 is SNEGSKA (reference sequence). The V and J ends lost 0 bases and 5 bases respectively, with 25 bases between them. An Oncomine TCR Beta short-read assay was used to sequence the DNA from cultured CD4+ T cells. Each CDR3 protein gets one entry after TCRdb re-called the PCR reads with MiXCR. The table lists approximately 21,000 distinct CDR3 sequences, approximately 42% of them singletons.

This clonotype showed up just a few times. Its antigen is undetermined. This TCR was sampled from a human donor who had recovered from COVID-19. The sample here was CD4+ T cells from blood, cultured in vitro, taken about 7 months after SARS-CoV-2 vaccination. The chain carries TRBV20-1 and TRBJ2-5; D is undetermined. The CDR3: CSARDIAPSTQFSETQYF. CDR3 nucleotides: TGCAGTGCTAGAGATATAGCTCCGTCGACTCAGTTTTCGGAGACCCAGTACTTC.